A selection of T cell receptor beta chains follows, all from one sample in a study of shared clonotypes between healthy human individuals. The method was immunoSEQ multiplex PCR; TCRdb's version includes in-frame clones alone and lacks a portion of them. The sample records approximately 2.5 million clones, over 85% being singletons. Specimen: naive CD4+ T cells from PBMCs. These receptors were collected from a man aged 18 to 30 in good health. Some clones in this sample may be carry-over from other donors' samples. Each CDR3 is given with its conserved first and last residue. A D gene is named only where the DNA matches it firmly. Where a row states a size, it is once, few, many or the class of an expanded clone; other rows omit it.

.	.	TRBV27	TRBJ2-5	TGTGCCAGCAGTATCCTCACAGGGAAGCGGGAGACCCAGTACTTC	CASSILTGKRETQYF
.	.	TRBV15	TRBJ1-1	TGTGCCACCAGCAGAGATTTAGGGGGGGCCGGCACTGAAGCTTTCTTT	CATSRDLGGAGTEAFF
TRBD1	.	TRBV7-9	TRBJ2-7	TGTGCCAGCAGCTTAGGAGGGGGCGACGAGCAGTACTTC	CASSLGGGDEQYF
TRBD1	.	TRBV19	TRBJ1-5	TGTGCCAGTAGCCTTGACGGGACAGCTAGAGGCAATCAGCCCCAGCATTTT	CASSLDGTARGNQPQHF
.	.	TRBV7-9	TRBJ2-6	TGTGCCAGCAGCTTAGAGTGGCGGGATCTCTCTGGGGCCAACGTCCTGACTTTC	CASSLEWRDLSGANVLTF
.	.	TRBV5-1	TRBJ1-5	TGCGCCAGCAGCTTGGAAGGGATGCAGCCCCAGCATTTT	CASSLEGMQPQHF
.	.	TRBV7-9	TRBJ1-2	TGCGCCAGCAGCCGAGGGGACGGATCAAACTATGGCTACACCTTC	CASSRGDGSNYGYTF
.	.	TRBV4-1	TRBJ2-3	TGCGCCAGCAGCGCCCCTTTGGATACGCAGTATTTT	CASSAPLDTQYF
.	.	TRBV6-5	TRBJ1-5	TGTGCCAGCAGACTGACAGCCGATCAGCCCCAGCATTTT	CASRLTADQPQHF
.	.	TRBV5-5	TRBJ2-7	TGTGCCAGCAGCTTGACGGGTTACCGATCCTACGAGCAGTACTTC	CASSLTGYRSYEQYF
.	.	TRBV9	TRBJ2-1	TGTGCCAGCAGCGCGAGACTAGCAGGGGGGAATGAGCAGTTCTTC	CASSARLAGGNEQFF
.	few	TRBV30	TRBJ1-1	TGTGCCTGGAGTACCAGGGTTAACACTGAAGCTTTCTTT	CAWSTRVNTEAFF
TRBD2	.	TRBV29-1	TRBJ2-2	TGCAGCGTCCGGGCGGGAGGCGGGGGGGAGCTGTTTTTT	CSVRAGGGGELFF
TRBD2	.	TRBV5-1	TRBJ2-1	TGCGCCAGCAGCTTGGGCCATCCCCTTGTTTCCTTACTAGCGGGAGGGCTGAGCCATGAGCAGTTCTTC	CASSLGHPLVSLLAGGLSHEQFF
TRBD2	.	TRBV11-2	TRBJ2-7	TGTGCCAGCAGCACCACTAGCGGGAACTCCTACGAGCAGTACTTC	CASSTTSGNSYEQYF
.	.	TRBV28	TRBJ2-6	TGTGCCAGCACGTCGGGGTCTGGGGCCAACGTCCTGACTTTC	CASTSGSGANVLTF
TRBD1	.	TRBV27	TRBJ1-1	TGTGCCAGCAGCTCTCCGGGACAGAAAGCTTTCTTT	CASSSPGQKAFF
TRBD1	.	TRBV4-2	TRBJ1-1	TGTGCCAGCAGCCAAGCAGGACAGGGTCCTCGTGCTTTCTTT	CASSQAGQGPRAFF
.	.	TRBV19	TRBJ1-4	TGTGCCAGTAGGGGCCGGGGGGCCGGTAATGAAAAACTGTTTTTT	CASRGRGAGNEKLFF
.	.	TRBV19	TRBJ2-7	TGTGCCAGTAGGATCCGGGACGGTGCCTACGAGCAGTACTTC	CASRIRDGAYEQYF
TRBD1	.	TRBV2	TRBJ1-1	TGTGCCAGCAGTGGAGACAGGGGTACGGGCGCTGAAGCTTTCTTT	CASSGDRGTGAEAFF
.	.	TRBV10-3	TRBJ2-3	TGTGCCATCAGTGGCGGGACCCTCACAGATACGCAGTATTTT	CAISGGTLTDTQYF
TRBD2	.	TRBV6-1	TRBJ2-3	TGTGCCAGCAGTGAGGGACTAGCGGGAGGATTTAGGGGAGATACGCAGTATTTT	CASSEGLAGGFRGDTQYF
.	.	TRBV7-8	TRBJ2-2	TGTGCCAGCGGCCTAGCTGCCACCGGGGAGCTGTTTTTT	CASGLAATGELFF
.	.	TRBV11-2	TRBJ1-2	TGTGCCAGCAGCTTAGGGGGGCCTGCGGGCTACACCTTC	CASSLGGPAGYTF
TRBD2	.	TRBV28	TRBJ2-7	TGTGCCAGCAGTTCCCCCGGACTAGCGGGAGGGTACGAGCAGTACTTC	CASSSPGLAGGYEQYF